The clone carrying this T cell receptor beta chain appeared a single time. What it binds is unknown. The germline CDR1 and CDR2 sequences are SGHTA and FQGNSA. Trimming shortened V by 1 base and J by 2 bases, and 11 bases separated the two germline ends. This CDR3 region has 15 residues. The data belong to a study of PD-1 blockade in classical Hodgkin lymphoma. Findings and limits, study-wide: Whatever underlies the repertoire differences (possibly disease activity or prior therapy) remains undefined. Newly diagnosed patients were said to have less baseline TCR diversity than healthy donors did.

The data were produced by immunoSEQ multiplex PCR, yet TCRdb's version contains in-frame clones alone and is incomplete. This sample has 70,000 or so clones, with about 93% found just once. The time point: newly diagnosed, previously untreated cHL patient sample. Comparison PBMCs came from previously untreated, newly diagnosed classical Hodgkin lymphoma patients. J is TRBJ1-2 and V is TRBV7-2; D ambiguous. This TCR was recovered from a human donor with classical Hodgkin lymphoma. Sequencing was done on a sample of peripheral blood mononuclear cells (PBMCs). This CDR3 is CASSLEGGPNYGYTF. DNA for the CDR3: TGTGCCAGCAGCTTAGAGGGCGGCCCCAACTATGGCTACACCTTC.